This TCR beta chain was sequenced during a study of T cell changes during pregnancy in multiple sclerosis. Clones were sequenced by immunoSEQ multiplex PCR, and TCRdb holds only the in-frame ones, with some missing. This sample has 40,000 or so clones, with 89% found just once. The table lists this clone with a count of one. Germline values: CDR1 LNHDA, CDR2 SQIVND (reference sequence). With V trimmed by 5 bases and J by 2 bases, 8 bases remained unmatched. This CDR3 comprises 15 residues. This clonotype was sampled from a female donor with multiple sclerosis, enrolled in a pregnancy study. The chain couples TRBV19 to TRBJ2-5, with 7 positions matching TRBD1. Material: CD4+ T cells from peripheral blood mononuclear cells, obtained in the first trimester of pregnancy. The CDR3 DNA follows: TGTGCCAGTAGTGGATCCGGGACAGTACAAGAGACCCAGTACTTC. This sequence encodes CASSGSGTVQETQYF.